These 16 T cell receptor beta chains came from one sample sequenced in a study of shared clonotypes between healthy human individuals. Here immunoSEQ multiplex PCR was the method, and the copy in TCRdb shows in-frame clones only, minus some. Of some 800,000 clones in the sample, roughly 92% were seen once. Cells designated naive CD8 were CD45RO-negative and were positively selected for CCR7, with terminally differentiated effector memory CD45RA+ cells excluded. The material sequenced was naive CD8+ T cells sorted from blood. These receptor sequences come from a man between 25 and 39 years old in good health.

The chain combines TRBV7-9 with TRBJ2-1; possible D gene TRBD2, 6 bases. CDR3 length equals 15 residues. Germline CDR1 is SEHNR and CDR2 is FQNEAQ (reference sequence). Trimming removed 3 bases from V and 7 bases from J, with 16 bases in between. CDR3 DNA sequence: TGTGCCAGCAGCTTGGTTGCGGGACCAGATAATGAGCAGTTCTTC. Encoded protein: CASSLVAGPDNEQFF.

The chain recombines TRBV30 with TRBJ2-2; D is unresolved. The CDR3 covers 14 residues. Per the germline V gene, CDR1 is GTSNPN and CDR2 is SVGIG (reference sequence). V was pared by 2 bases and J by 8 bases, with 15 bases between. The CDR3 spells CAWSSIQLFGELFF. In nucleotides, the CDR3 is TGTGCCTGGAGTAGTATACAGCTGTTTGGGGAGCTGTTTTTT.

The genes are TRBV25-1 and TRBJ2-2; D remains unclear. CDR1 is MGHDK and CDR2 is SYGVNS in the germline V gene. The length of the CDR3 is 15 residues. The ends were cut back, 0 bases at V and 4 bases at J, with 9 bases in the middle. The CDR3 is CASSEYTESTGELFF. In DNA, the CDR3 is TGTGCCAGCAGTGAATATACGGAAAGCACCGGGGAGCTGTTTTTT.

This clone occurred a few times. The chain joins TRBV29-1 to TRBJ1-1; D may be TRBD1 (5 bases). Looked up from germline, CDR1 is SQVTM and CDR2 is ANQGSEA. Trimming took off 7 bases at V and 3 bases at J, with 15 bases between the two ends. The CDR3 extends over 13 amino acids. This chain's CDR3 is CSAHDSLDTEAFF. In DNA, the CDR3 is TGCAGCGCTCACGACAGTTTGGACACTGAAGCTTTCTTT.

The rearrangement joins TRBV28 to TRBJ2-3; D ambiguous. The CDR3 loop spans 16 amino acids. Deletions cut 4 bases from V and 6 bases from J, with 20 bases between. The V gene's germline CDR1 is MDHEN and CDR2 SYDVKM. CDR3 coding DNA: TGTGCCAGCAGTTCCACACCCGGCGATTCCTACGATACGCAGTATTTT. Translation: CASSSTPGDSYDTQYF.

The chain combines TRBV28 with TRBJ2-7; the match to TRBD2 covers 9 bases. This CDR3 has 16 residues. J gave up 6 bases and V 6 bases, and 15 bases lay outside the gene matches. CDR1 and CDR2 from the germline V gene are MDHEN and SYDVKM. CDR3 loop: CASSAHLPREGPEQYF. In DNA form, the CDR3 reads TGTGCCAGCAGCGCGCATCTACCGCGGGAGGGCCCCGAGCAGTACTTC.

The rearrangement uses TRBV7-3 and TRBJ2-1; 9 bases line up with TRBD2. The trim removed 2 bases at V and 5 bases at J, leaving 4 bases unmatched. The length of the CDR3 is 15 residues. The germline gives CDR1 SGHTA, CDR2 FQGTGA. The CDR3 reads CASSLDLAGNNEQFF. Written as DNA, the CDR3 is TGTGCCAGCAGCTTAGATCTAGCGGGAAACAATGAGCAGTTCTTC.

V usage is TRBV9 and J usage is TRBJ2-1, with 10 bases matching TRBD2. Germline V gives CDR1 SGDLS, CDR2 YYNGEE. V lost 1 base, J lost 7 bases, and 5 bases stayed unmatched. This CDR3 contains 15 residues. CDR3 region: CASSVLVAGGNEQFF. The DNA for the CDR3 is TGTGCCAGCAGCGTACTAGTAGCGGGAGGTAATGAGCAGTTCTTC.

The chain joins TRBV5-5 to TRBJ2-7, with 11 nucleotides matching TRBD1. Germline CDR1 SGHKS, CDR2 YYEKEE (reference sequence). CDR3 size: 14 residues. V shed 4 bases, J shed 6 bases, and the junction held 6 bases outside the gene matches. The CDR3 region has the DNA TGTGCCAGCAGCCGCGGGACAGGGGGTGGCGAGCAGTACTTC. It translates to CASSRGTGGGEQYF.

V and J are TRBV7-9 and TRBJ2-7; 7 nucleotides align to TRBD1. The germline gives CDR1 SEHNR, CDR2 FQNEAQ (reference sequence). The CDR3 covers 16 residues. Losses at the gene ends were 3 bases for V and 3 bases for J; bases not matched to a gene: 11. CDR3 in DNA: TGTGCCAGCAGCTTGGACACCGGGACAGAATACTACGAGCAGTACTTC. Translated, it gives CASSLDTGTEYYEQYF. The complete variable domain, with remaining parts taken from reference TRBV7-9 and TRBJ2-7, reads DTGVSQNPRHKITKRGQNVTFRCDPISEHNRLYWYRQTLGQGPEFLTYFQNEAQLEKSRLLSDRFSAERPKGSFSTLEIQRTEQGDSAMYLCASSLDTGTEYYEQYFGPGTRLTVT.

This chain joins TRBV7-9 and TRBJ2-7; D might be TRBD2 (6 bases). The CDR3 is 14 residues long. Trimming shortened V by 2 bases and J by 3 bases, and 11 bases separated the two germline ends. In germline, CDR1 is SEHNR, CDR2 FQNEAQ (reference sequence). CDR3 region: CASSLRDSYYEQYF. As DNA, the CDR3 is TGTGCCAGCAGCTTACGGGACTCTTACTACGAGCAGTACTTC.

The chain has TRBV10-1 and TRBJ2-3; the D gene could be TRBD1 or TRBD2 (5 bases each). The CDR3 totals 15 residues. V lost 1 base and J lost 4, with 12 bases in between. Germline V gene lookup returns CDR1 WNHNN and CDR2 SYGVQD (reference sequence). DNA of the CDR3: TGCGCCAGCAGTGAGTTTGGGACGTCCGCAGATACGCAGTATTTT. Encoded protein: CASSEFGTSADTQYF.

The chain recombines TRBV6-4 with TRBJ2-1; 8 bases line up with TRBD2. Trimming at V came to 5 bases and at J to 7 bases, leaving 13 bases not matched to a gene. Germline CDR1 is MRHNA and CDR2 is SNTAGT. This CDR3 has 16 residues. CDR3 region: CASSFTAGELVNEQFF. Here the CDR3 DNA reads TGTGCCAGCAGTTTCACAGCGGGAGAATTAGTAAATGAGCAGTTCTTC.

Notes on this clone: The same CDR3 also results from other DNA sequences found in this sample. V gene TRBV4-3 combines with J gene TRBJ2-7; 7 positions agree with TRBD1. J gave up 6 bases and V 0 bases, and 11 bases lay outside the gene matches. The CDR3 consists of 16 residues. Looked up from germline, CDR1 is LGHNA and CDR2 is YSLEER. CDR3 residues: CASSQDGGTGEGEQYF. The CDR3 DNA follows: TGCGCCAGCAGCCAAGACGGAGGAACAGGGGAAGGCGAGCAGTACTTC.

The chain couples TRBV5-4 to TRBJ2-1; 12 positions agree with TRBD2. The junction had 6 bases not matched to a gene; V was cut back by 4 bases and J by 7 bases. The CDR3 has 15 amino acids. Germline V lookup: CDR1 SGHNT, CDR2 YYREEE (reference sequence). The CDR3 DNA follows: TGTGCCAGCAGCCCGGGACTAGCGGGTATTAATGAGCAGTTCTTC. Translating it yields CASSPGLAGINEQFF.

Of note for this clone: The same CDR3 arises from other DNA sequences in this sample as well. The chain uses TRBV6-6 and TRBJ2-2; D is unclear. CDR1 and CDR2 (germline): MNHNY, SVGAGI (reference sequence). CDR3 length: 12 residues. Trimming removed 6 bases from V and 2 bases from J, with 4 bases in between. The CDR3 sequence is CASSPNTGELFF. The DNA of the CDR3 is TGTGCCAGCAGCCCTAACACCGGGGAGCTGTTTTTT.